This T cell receptor (beta chain) originates from a study of shared clonotypes between healthy human individuals. The run depth of the assay was deep. This table comes from immunoSEQ multiplex PCR, and its TCRdb copy is limited to in-frame clones, with some not included. The table lists about 2.4 million clones, 80% to 95% of them singletons, with 0.36% in the top ten. This TCR was recovered from a man between 18 and 29 years old in good health. Some clones in this sample may be carry-over from other donors' samples. Material: naive CD4+ T cells from PBMCs. Subset described: CD45RA+ positively selected.

The CDR3 loop is CASSEGLIYEQYF. The CDR3 nucleotides read TGCGCCAGCAGTGAGGGCTTAATCTACGAGCAGTACTTC. This chain uses TRBV10-1 with TRBJ2-7; no clear D. The CDR3 spans 13 residues. Germline lookup yields CDR1 WNHNN and CDR2 SYGVQD (reference sequence). The V end was cut by 2 bases, the J end by 3 bases, with 8 bases between.